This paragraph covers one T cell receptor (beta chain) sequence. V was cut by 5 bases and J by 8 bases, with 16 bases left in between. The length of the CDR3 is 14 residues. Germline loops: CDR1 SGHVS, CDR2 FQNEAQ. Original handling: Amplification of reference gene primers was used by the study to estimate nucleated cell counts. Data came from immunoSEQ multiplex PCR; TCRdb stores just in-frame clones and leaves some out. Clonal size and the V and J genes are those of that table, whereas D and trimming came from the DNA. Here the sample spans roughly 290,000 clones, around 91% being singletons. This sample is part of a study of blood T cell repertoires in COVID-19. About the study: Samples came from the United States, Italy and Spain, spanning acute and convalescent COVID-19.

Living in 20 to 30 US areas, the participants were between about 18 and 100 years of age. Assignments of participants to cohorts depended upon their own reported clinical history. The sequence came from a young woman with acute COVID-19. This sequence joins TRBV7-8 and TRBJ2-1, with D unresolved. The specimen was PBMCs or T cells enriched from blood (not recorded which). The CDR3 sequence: CASSARPGPHEQFF. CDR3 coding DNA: TGTGCCAGCAGCGCCAGACCTGGGCCTCATGAGCAGTTCTTC. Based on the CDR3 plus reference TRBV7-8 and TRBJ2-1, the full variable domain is GAGVSQSPRYKVAKRGQDVALRCDPISGHVSLFWYQQALGQGPEFLTYFQNEAQLDKSGLPSDRFFAERPEGSVSTLKIQRTQQEDSAVYLCASSARPGPHEQFFGPGTRLTVL.